This T cell receptor (beta chain) was sequenced for a study of control samples from healthy donors and cancer patients. Clones were read by immunoSEQ multiplex PCR, and TCRdb kept only the in-frame ones, dropping some. Found here are around 90,000 clones, approximately 86% of them singletons; the top ten hold under 25%. This CDR3 has 12 amino acids. Trimming shortened V by 2 bases and J by 8 bases, and 9 bases separated the two germline ends. Germline V gene sequence: CDR1 MNHNY, CDR2 SVGAGI (reference sequence). The sequence was obtained from a man aged 30 to 45 in good health. Sample: blood. The rearrangement uses TRBV6-6 and TRBJ1-1; no firm D call. In DNA form, the CDR3 reads TGTGCCAGCAGTTACCCACCAGCCGAAGCTTTCTTT. Translating gives CASSYPPAEAFF.